One and the same sample provided the 9 T cell receptor beta chains below, sequenced in a study of beta chain features in type 1 diabetes. Expressed TCRB transcripts were sequenced, since all the RNA that had been isolated was reverse transcribed. The table came from immunoSEQ multiplex PCR; TCRdb's copy has only in-frame clones and leaves some out. The table includes just over 600,000 clones, 15% to 17% detected once. Input material: naive CD4+ T cells from blood. Receptors originate from a man in his late teens or twenties in good health.

The table lists this clone with a few counts. The chain recombines TRBV4-2 with TRBJ2-1, with 7 bases aligning to TRBD1. Looked up from germline, CDR1 is LGHNA and CDR2 is YNFKEQ. Trimming cost V 4 bases and J 2 bases; bases outside gene matches: 8. The CDR3 is 16 amino acids. The chain's CDR3 is CASSRTGTETYNEQFF. The CDR3 nucleotides are TGTGCCAGCAGCCGCACCGGGACAGAAACCTACAATGAGCAGTTCTTC.

For this clone: Other DNA sequences from this sample encode an identical CDR3 as well. The chain joins TRBV29-1 to TRBJ2-7; 8 bases match TRBD1. V was pared by 5 bases and J by 4 bases, with 7 bases of the junction left unmatched. This CDR3 region has 13 residues. Germline lookup yields CDR1 SQVTM and CDR2 ANQGSEA. CDR3 in amino acids: CSVCRDRTYEQYF. DNA of the CDR3: TGCAGCGTTTGTCGGGACAGGACTTACGAGCAGTACTTC.

V usage is TRBV7-9 and J usage is TRBJ1-6; D unclear. Per germline, CDR1 SEHNR and CDR2 FQNEAQ (reference sequence). The CDR3 has 16 residues. V was cut by 7 bases and J by 7 bases, with 20 bases left in between. CDR3 protein: CASTTTGPIPNSPLHF. As DNA, the CDR3 is TGTGCCAGCACCACGACGGGTCCCATCCCGAATTCACCCCTCCACTTT. Based on the CDR3 plus reference TRBV7-9 and TRBJ1-6, the full variable domain is DTGVSQNPRHKITKRGQNVTFRCDPISEHNRLYWYRQTLGQGPEFLTYFQNEAQLEKSRLLSDRFSAERPKGSFSTLEIQRTEQGDSAMYLCASTTTGPIPNSPLHFGNGTRLTVT.

This clone turned up a few times. One end of the junction varies from germline; a read error may be responsible. The chain is built from TRBV7-7 and TRBJ2-1; 9 bases line up with TRBD1. Germline V CDR1 and CDR2: SSHAT, FNYEAQ (reference sequence). This CDR3 has 13 amino acids. CDR3: CASSARQGDEQFF. DNA for the CDR3: TGTGCTAGCAGCGCCCGACAGGGGGATGAGCAGTTCTTC.

This chain joins TRBV30 and TRBJ1-2, with D hard to call. The germline gives CDR1 GTSNPN, CDR2 SVGIG (reference sequence). The CDR3 is made up of 13 amino acids. Trimming shortened V by 0 bases and J by 7 bases, and 12 bases separated the two germline ends. In nucleotides, the CDR3 is TGTGCCTGGAGTGTACAAACAGCTGGTGGCTACACCTTC. Protein product: CAWSVQTAGGYTF.

This clone was recorded a few times. The gene calls are TRBV27 and TRBJ2-7, with 7 bases that match TRBD1. This CDR3 is built from 13 residues. The germline V gene has CDR1 MNHEY and CDR2 SMNVEV (reference sequence). V was pared by 5 bases and J by 5 bases, with 6 bases of the junction left unmatched. CDR3 bases: TGTGCCAGCAGTGGGGAGACAGGGCACGAGCAGTACTTC. Encoded protein: CASSGETGHEQYF.

This clone has just a few counts. The chain recombines TRBV7-2 with TRBJ2-3, with no clear D. V gave up 6 bases and J gave up 4 bases, with 14 bases separating them. The CDR3 has 14 residues. The germline CDR1 and CDR2 sequences are SGHTA and FQGNSA. The CDR3 protein is CASRESSSSDTQYF. The CDR3 DNA reads as TGTGCCAGCAGGGAATCGTCGAGCTCAGATACGCAGTATTTT.

This clone was seen only once. CDR3 region: CAISGEREQPQHF. In DNA, the CDR3 is TGTGCCATCAGTGGTGAGAGGGAGCAGCCCCAGCATTTT. The J gene is TRBJ1-5, the V gene TRBV10-3; D is unresolved. The CDR3 is 13 residues long. V dropped 4 bases and J dropped 7 bases, with 11 bases sitting between them. The germline V gene has CDR1 ENHRY and CDR2 SYGVKD.

This clone has only a few counts. The rearrangement joins TRBV5-1 to TRBJ1-2; D may be TRBD1 (5 bases). Trimming took off 3 bases at V and 5 bases at J, with 17 bases between the two ends. The CDR3 consists of 15 residues. Germline V gives CDR1 SGHRS, CDR2 YFSETQ. CDR3 sequence reads: CASSSGQSTGYGYTF. CDR3 bases: TGCGCCAGCAGCTCAGGGCAGTCAACGGGGTATGGCTACACCTTC.